This entry lists 30 T cell receptor beta chains sequenced from one sample in a study of human T cells and chemical hapten exposure. Regarding time point: patch test 3, about 24 weeks after DPC sensitization. Indicated treatment: therapeutic diphenylcyclopropenone sensitization with weekly scalp DPC. TCRdb passed the RACE reads through MiXCR, listing each CDR3 protein once. The table has over 55,000 distinct CDR3 sequences, 12% seen once. The sequenced sample was whole blood, obtained in connection with sensitization to the hapten diphenylcyclopropenone (DPC). The receptors originated from a man aged 25-40 years with alopecia areata. Some clones in this sample may be carry-over from other donors' samples.

This clonotype was detected a few times. The chain joins TRBV12-3 or TRBV12-4 to TRBJ2-1; perhaps TRBD2 as D (7 bases). V was trimmed by 2 bases and J by 7 bases, leaving 12 bases between them. The CDR3 runs to 14 residues. The CDR3 reads CASSLLGGRNEQFF. The CDR3 bases are TGTGCCAGCAGTTTATTGGGGGGGCGAAATGAGCAGTTCTTC.

This clonotype came up many times. The chain recombines TRBV4-3 with TRBJ1-4; D is undetermined. Between the trimmed V and J ends, which lost 4 bases and 7 bases, there was a span of 10 bases. CDR1 LGHNA and CDR2 YSLEER come from the germline V gene. The CDR3 length is 13 residues. As DNA, the CDR3 is TGCGCCAGCAGCCCCGAGATGTCTGAAAAACTGTTTTTT. Its translation is CASSPEMSEKLFF.

The chain is built from TRBV27 and TRBJ1-6; D is possibly TRBD1 (6 bases). Germline CDR1 and CDR2: MNHEY and SMNVEV (reference sequence). This CDR3 contains 13 residues. V was pared by 4 bases and J by 13 bases, with 14 bases between. The CDR3 loop is CASSSRGPLPLHF. The CDR3 DNA follows: TGTGCCAGCAGTTCCAGGGGCCCCCTGCCCCTCCACTTT.

There are many counts of this clonotype. The chain carries TRBV6-1 and TRBJ1-1; 7 bases match TRBD1. The germline gives CDR1 MNHNS, CDR2 SASEGT. The CDR3 is 16 amino acids. Trimming removed 6 bases from V and 0 bases from J; junction bases left unmatched: 10. The CDR3 here is CASSRTGLPMNTEAFF. CDR3 DNA sequence: TGTGCCAGCAGCCGGACAGGCCTCCCCATGAACACTGAAGCTTTCTTT.

This clonotype has at least ten counts. The genes are TRBV6-6 and TRBJ2-5; tentatively, D is TRBD1 (6 bases). V was shortened by 2 bases and J by 5 bases, with 12 bases between the two germline ends. From germline, CDR1 is MNHNY and CDR2 SVGAGI (reference sequence). The CDR3 contains 14 residues. The CDR3 DNA sequence: TGTGCCAGCAGTTACGAAGGACAGCTGGAGACCCAGTACTTC. It specifies CASSYEGQLETQYF.

This clonotype appeared many times. This chain joins TRBV5-5 and TRBJ2-1; D not resolved. V was pared by 2 bases and J by 0 bases, with 9 bases between. The CDR3 sequence is 15 residues long. CDR1 is SGHKS, CDR2 YYEKEE, per germline (reference sequence). In DNA form, the CDR3 reads TGTGCCAGCAGCTTAAGCCAACACTCCTACAATGAGCAGTTCTTC. It specifies CASSLSQHSYNEQFF.

Note on this clonotype: A read error may be the cause here, since a much bigger clone is one base away. The rearrangement joins TRBV20-1 to TRBJ1-5, with D perhaps matching TRBD1 (5 bases). CDR1 is DFQATT and CDR2 is SNEGSKA in the germline V gene (reference sequence). This CDR3 is 15 amino acids long. DNA for the CDR3: TGCGGTGCCCCTGGGGACGGCTGGGGCAATCAGCCCCAGCATTTT. Translating gives CGAPGDGWGNQPQHF.

This clonotype was seen ten or more times. V is TRBV6-2 or TRBV6-3 and J is TRBJ1-2; no clear D gene. V lost 2 bases and J lost 5, with 6 bases in between. From germline, CDR1 is MNHEY and CDR2 SVGEGT. This CDR3 is built from 12 residues. The CDR3 loop is CASSYGPYGYTF. The CDR3 nucleotides are TGTGCCAGCAGTTACGGGCCTTATGGCTACACCTTC.

This clonotype was observed many times. This chain links TRBV2 with TRBJ1-6, with TRBD1 matching 7 bases. The CDR3 runs 14 residues. The trim removed 5 bases at V and 7 bases at J, leaving 5 bases unmatched. Germline V gene data show CDR1 as SNHLY and CDR2 as FYNNEI. CDR3 protein: CASSLTGVNSPLHF. The CDR3 nucleotides are TGTGCCAGCAGTCTCACAGGGGTCAATTCACCCCTCCACTTT.

This chain connects TRBV29-1 to TRBJ2-6, with D possibly being TRBD1 (5 bases). V gave up 5 bases and J gave up 6 bases, with 11 bases separating them. The CDR3 is made up of 13 amino acids. Germline V gives CDR1 SQVTM, CDR2 ANQGSEA. The CDR3, as DNA: TGCAGCGTTTCCCTTGGACAGGCCAACGTCCTGACTTTC. Translation gives CSVSLGQANVLTF.

This clonotype has just a few counts. The V call is TRBV3-1, the J call TRBJ1-2, with 10 nucleotides matching TRBD1. The germline gives CDR1 LGHDT, CDR2 YNNKEL (reference sequence). This CDR3 spans 14 amino acids. Germline trimming cut 4 bases from V and 5 bases from J; bases unmatched to any gene: 4. CDR3 nucleotide sequence: TGTGCCAGCAGCCCCGGGACAGGGGTATATGGCTACACCTTC. Translation: CASSPGTGVYGYTF.

This clonotype has a count of ten or more. The V and J genes are TRBV5-1 and TRBJ2-7, with 7 bases lining up with TRBD2. Trimming cost V 0 bases and J 5 bases; bases outside gene matches: 5. The CDR3 is 14 amino acids. Germline CDR1 is SGHRS and CDR2 is YFSETQ. The CDR3 reads CASSLGDYFNEQYF. The DNA for the CDR3 is TGCGCCAGCAGCTTGGGGGACTACTTCAACGAGCAGTACTTC.

V is TRBV6-5 and J is TRBJ2-3; a weak D match, TRBD2 (6 bases). CDR1 is MNHEY and CDR2 is SVGAGI in the germline V gene. The CDR3 contains 12 residues. V was cut by 5 bases and J by 10 bases, with 13 bases left in between. The DNA for the CDR3 is TGTGCCAGCAGTGCCACCGGGACTTCGCAGTATTTT. Translated: CASSATGTSQYF.

This clonotype came up a few times. This chain joins TRBV25-1 and TRBJ2-6; no clear D gene. V dropped 2 bases and J dropped 2 bases, with 7 bases sitting between them. The CDR3 spans 15 residues. Looked up from germline, CDR1 is MGHDK and CDR2 is SYGVNS. The CDR3 loop is CASSEPKTGANVLTF. The CDR3 bases are TGTGCCAGCAGTGAACCCAAGACTGGGGCCAACGTCCTGACTTTC.

There are a few counts of this clonotype. The J gene is TRBJ2-7, the V gene TRBV5-4; D ambiguous. CDR1 SGHNT and CDR2 YYREEE come from the germline V gene (reference sequence). The CDR3 is 14 amino acids. V shed 4 bases and J shed 0 bases, with 11 bases lying between them. The CDR3 is CASSPPWSSYEQYF. In DNA, the CDR3 is TGTGCCAGCAGCCCGCCCTGGAGCTCCTACGAGCAGTACTTC.

The chain joins TRBV11-3 to TRBJ1-1; D not certain. This CDR3 region has 12 residues. Germline CDR1 reads SGHNT; CDR2 reads YENEEA. V lost 8 bases and J 1 base, leaving 8 bases between the germline ends. CDR3 sequence (DNA): TGTGCCAGCCTTACAGAGAACACTGAAGCTTTCTTT. Its protein is CASLTENTEAFF.

This clonotype was seen only a few times. The V gene is TRBV20-1, the J gene TRBJ2-2; a weak D match, TRBD2 (6 bases). The germline V and J ends were trimmed by 3 bases and 6 bases, with 14 bases remaining between them. The CDR3 has 14 amino acids. Germline V gives CDR1 DFQATT, CDR2 SNEGSKA (reference sequence). The CDR3 here is CSASNMGGPGELFF. Here the CDR3 DNA reads TGCAGTGCTAGTAATATGGGGGGACCCGGGGAGCTGTTTTTT.

This clonotype was observed at least ten times. The rearrangement joins TRBV27 to TRBJ1-2; a weak D match, TRBD1 (5 bases). Trimming took off 6 bases at V and 0 bases at J, with 11 bases between the two ends. Germline CDR1 MNHEY, CDR2 SMNVEV (reference sequence). The CDR3 consists of 14 residues. CDR3 DNA sequence: TGTGCCAGCAGGTACACGGGGGCTAACTATGGCTACACCTTC. Amino acids: CASRYTGANYGYTF.

Regarding this clonotype: With a much larger clone just one base away, this may be a read error. V gene TRBV27 combines with J gene TRBJ2-1; D may correspond to TRBD1 or TRBD2 (6 bases each). Germline CDR1 and CDR2: MNHEY and SMNVEV (reference sequence). V was cut by 5 bases and J by 7 bases, with 21 bases left in between. The CDR3 runs 16 residues. The CDR3 is CASSPGLGAWVNEQFF. The CDR3 DNA follows: TGTGCCAGCAGTCCGGGACTGGGGGCTTGGGTGAATGAGCAGTTCTTC.

In this sample, this clonotype turned up many times. The chain uses TRBV4-3 and TRBJ1-2, with D perhaps matching TRBD1 (6 bases). The CDR3 has 13 amino acids. Germline V gene sequence: CDR1 LGHNA, CDR2 YSLEER. The germline V and J ends were trimmed by 4 bases and 8 bases, with 14 bases remaining between them. CDR3 amino acids: CASSRNRAGGYTF. Here the CDR3 DNA reads TGCGCCAGCAGCCGCAACAGGGCGGGCGGCTACACCTTC.

A word on this clonotype: Sequence at one end of the junction differs from germline and may be a read error. The chain employs TRBV28 and TRBJ2-1; 8 nucleotides line up with TRBD2. The V gene's germline CDR1 is MDHEN and CDR2 SYDVKM. The CDR3 sequence is 15 residues long. The DNA of the CDR3 is TGTGCCAGCAGTTTTCCCCCGGGGGGGGGCAATGAGCAGTTCTTT. Amino acids: CASSFPPGGGNEQFF.

The table lists this clonotype with many counts. This chain connects TRBV7-2 to TRBJ1-2, with D uncertain. The V end lost 4 bases, the J end lost 4 bases, and 4 bases lay between the germline ends. Germline V gene sequence: CDR1 SGHTA, CDR2 FQGNSA. The CDR3 runs to 11 residues. CDR3 residues: CASSSFYGYTF. In DNA form, the CDR3 reads TGTGCCAGCAGCTCCTTCTATGGCTACACCTTC.

This chain joins TRBV24-1 and TRBJ1-5; no clear D gene. V was trimmed by 9 bases and J by 6 bases, leaving 11 bases between them. This CDR3 contains 12 residues. Per the germline V gene, CDR1 is KGHDR and CDR2 is SFDVKD. Here the CDR3 reads CATSRGGQPQHF. The CDR3, as DNA: TGTGCCACCTCTCGAGGAGGTCAGCCCCAGCATTTT.

This rearrangement joins TRBV2 to TRBJ1-3; weak D call: TRBD1 (6 bases). The germline CDR1 and CDR2 sequences are SNHLY and FYNNEI. Trimming left V 1 base short and J 0 bases short, with 10 bases between. The CDR3 covers 16 residues. The CDR3 region has the DNA TGTGCCAGCAGTGAAGGAACAGGGAACTCTGGAAACACCATATATTTT. Translated, it gives CASSEGTGNSGNTIYF.

This clonotype was counted many times. V usage is TRBV7-9 and J usage is TRBJ2-1; D is unclear. The CDR3 is 11 amino acids. CDR1 is SEHNR, CDR2 FQNEAQ, per germline (reference sequence). Trimming shortened V by 9 bases and J by 3 bases, and 6 bases separated the two germline ends. DNA of the CDR3: TGTGCCAGGGAGATCTACAATGAGCAGTTCTTC. It specifies CAREIYNEQFF.

This chain joins TRBV6-1 and TRBJ1-5, with 7 bases fitting TRBD1. The CDR3 runs 15 residues. Germline CDR1 is MNHNS and CDR2 is SASEGT. Losses at the gene ends were 1 base for V and 7 bases for J; bases not matched to a gene: 7. The CDR3 DNA follows: TGTGCCAGCAGTGAAGAGGGGGCCTGGTGGCAGCCCCAGCATTTT. It translates to CASSEEGAWWQPQHF.

The table lists this clonotype with many counts. The genes are TRBV2 and TRBJ2-1; 10 bases agree with TRBD1. Per the germline V gene, CDR1 is SNHLY and CDR2 is FYNNEI. The CDR3 consists of 15 residues. The V segment lost 2 bases and the J segment 4 bases; nucleotides outside the gene matches: 2. The CDR3 protein is CASSELGQGYNEQFF. CDR3 bases: TGTGCCAGCAGTGAACTGGGACAGGGGTACAATGAGCAGTTCTTC.

The rearrangement uses TRBV10-3 and TRBJ1-1; TRBD1 aligns across 11 bases. Germline V CDR1 and CDR2: ENHRY, SYGVKD. Trimming removed 9 bases from V and 4 bases from J; junction bases left unmatched: 4. The CDR3 runs to 13 residues. The CDR3 region has the DNA TGTGCCATTCGGGACAGGGGGTCCACTGAAGCTTTCTTT. It is translated as CAIRDRGSTEAFF.

This chain connects TRBV30 to TRBJ1-5, with D possibly TRBD1 on 5 matching bases. CDR3 length equals 13 residues. The ends were cut back, 1 base at V and 6 bases at J, with 10 bases in the middle. In germline, CDR1 is GTSNPN, CDR2 SVGIG (reference sequence). This chain's CDR3 is CAWSDGGPQPQHF. The CDR3, as DNA: TGTGCCTGGAGTGACGGGGGTCCTCAGCCCCAGCATTTT.

CDR3 bases: TGTGCCAGCAGCTCGTTGGAGGCCGGGGAGCTGTTTTTT. It encodes CASSSLEAGELFF. The V call is TRBV5-6, the J call TRBJ2-2; possible D gene TRBD2, 5 bases. Deletions cut 3 bases from V and 6 bases from J, with 9 bases between. The V gene's germline CDR1 is SGHDT and CDR2 YYEEEE. The CDR3 is made up of 13 amino acids.